This T cell receptor (beta chain) originates from a study of siplizumab effects on memory and regulatory T cells. Study-level points and caveats: Roughly 75-97% of dividing CD4+ or CD8+ clones were without an attributable naive or memory phenotype.

The table came from immunoSEQ multiplex PCR; TCRdb's copy has only in-frame clones and leaves some out. The sample has 110,000 or so clones; approximately 94% are singletons. Points on this clone: Its antigen is currently unknown.

Germline assignment: CDR1 SGHRS and CDR2 YFSETQ. The CDR3 runs 18 residues. V was shortened by 4 bases and J by 0 bases, with 21 bases between the two germline ends. J is TRBJ2-3 and V is TRBV5-1; D gene unclear. Input material: CD4+ T cells sorted from blood. The sequence derives from a human donor in good health. Written as DNA, the CDR3 is TGCGCCAGCAGCGGGTCCAACCTGTTTACGTCTAGCACAGATACGCAGTATTTT. Amino acids: CASSGSNLFTSSTDTQYF.